This T cell receptor (beta chain) was identified during a study of cytomegalovirus exposure and HLA in healthy donors. Study-wide context: Among the 350 to 500 donors who were genotyped, around 77% fell in the genetic ancestry cluster that is associated with self-reported Caucasian donors.

This CDR3 spans 15 amino acids. Germline values: CDR1 SGHAT, CDR2 FQNNGV. Trimming removed 2 bases at V and 7 bases at J, with 14 bases between. The PCR ran on 60 Vbeta and 13 Jbeta primers. Data came from immunoSEQ multiplex PCR; TCRdb stores just in-frame clones and leaves some out. Of under 150,000 clones in the sample, approximately 80% were seen once. This chain connects TRBV11-2 to TRBJ1-4; possible D gene TRBD1, 6 bases. Material for sequencing was PBMCs. The TCR sequence derives from a woman aged 40 to 50 in good health and CMV-seronegative. The CDR3 nucleotides read TGTGCCAGCAGCTTACTGCAGGGGTTAGGTGAAAAACTGTTTTTT. Encoded protein: CASSLLQGLGEKLFF.